The 22 T cell receptor beta chains given below trace back to one sample, sequenced in a study of early T cells in non-severe SARS-CoV-2 infection. TCRdb reprocessed the 5' RACE reads via MiXCR and lists one record per CDR3 protein. This sample has more than 65,000 distinct CDR3 sequences; around 13% occur once, and the top ten carry around 1.3%. The sample was whole blood. The source is an adult who was a healthcare worker with PCR-confirmed SARS-CoV-2 infection or an uninfected control (not recorded which).

This clonotype was seen ten or more times. The chain's CDR3 is CASSFRDRGTDTQYF. In nucleotides, the CDR3 is TGTGCCAGCAGCTTCCGGGACAGGGGGACAGATACGCAGTATTTT. The chain uses TRBV11-2 and TRBJ2-3; 11 nucleotides align to TRBD1. V shed 3 bases and J 3 bases; nucleotides not matched to a gene: 2. This CDR3 is 15 amino acids long. CDR1 SGHAT and CDR2 FQNNGV come from the germline V gene.

As DNA, the CDR3 is TGTGCCAGCAGCTTAACCCTACCCGCGGGCCCGAAAACCCCTTCAGATACGCAGTATTTT. It encodes CASSLTLPAGPKTPSDTQYF. This chain joins TRBV11-2 and TRBJ2-3; TRBD2 might be the D (5 bases). The germline V gene has CDR1 SGHAT and CDR2 FQNNGV. The CDR3 has 20 amino acids. The V gene lost 2 bases and the J gene lost 4 bases, with 28 bases spanning the gap. The whole variable domain, filled in from reference TRBV11-2 and TRBJ2-3, reads EAGVAQSPRYKIIEKRQSVAFWCNPISGHATLYWYQQILGQGPKLLIQFQNNGVVDDSQLPKDRFSAERLKGVDSTLKIQPAKLEDSAVYLCASSLTLPAGPKTPSDTQYFGPGTRLTVL.

This clonotype was seen ten or more times. This chain links TRBV6-2 or TRBV6-3 with TRBJ1-1; D gene unclear. Germline CDR1 is MNHEY and CDR2 is SVGEGT. Trimming left V 6 bases short and J 1 base short, with 9 bases between. The CDR3 sequence is 13 residues long. The CDR3 DNA reads as TGTGCCAGCAGCCTACAGCAGAACACTGAAGCTTTCTTT. This gives the protein CASSLQQNTEAFF.

This clonotype was observed at least ten times. V and J are TRBV20-1 and TRBJ1-2; D unclear. Germline assignment: CDR1 DFQATT and CDR2 SNEGSKA (reference sequence). Trimming stripped 1 base from V and 4 bases from J, with 10 bases between. CDR3 length: 13 residues. The CDR3 DNA sequence: TGCAGTGCTAGAGTACCCATAGGCTATGGCTACACCTTC. Encoded protein: CSARVPIGYGYTF.

CDR3 in DNA: TGTGCCAGCAGCTCAAAGGACAGGGGGCCAGGAAACACCATATATTTT. Amino acid sequence: CASSSKDRGPGNTIYF. The V call is TRBV7-9, the J call TRBJ1-3; 11 bases line up with TRBD1. Germline CDR1 SEHNR, CDR2 FQNEAQ (reference sequence). The CDR3 spans 16 residues. Trimming at V came to 4 bases and at J to 4 bases, leaving 6 bases not matched to a gene.

This clonotype was picked up many times. V and J are TRBV20-1 and TRBJ2-1; maybe TRBD2 (5 bases). V dropped 0 bases and J dropped 2 bases, with 11 bases sitting between them. From germline, CDR1 is DFQATT and CDR2 SNEGSKA (reference sequence). The CDR3 sequence is 15 residues long. CDR3 DNA: TGCAGTGCTAGAGAGAGGGCCAGGACCTACAATGAGCAGTTCTTC. Translated: CSARERARTYNEQFF.

The CDR3 region has the DNA TGTGCCAGCAGTTCCTGGGGGAAACCGGAGGGAAGGACCGGGGAGCTGTTTTTT. Its translation is CASSSWGKPEGRTGELFF. This chain connects TRBV6-2 or TRBV6-3 to TRBJ2-2; possible D gene TRBD2, 6 bases. Germline lookup yields CDR1 MNHEY and CDR2 SVGEGT. The CDR3 spans 18 residues. Trimming took 4 bases from V and 5 from J, leaving 23 bases between them.

This clonotype was counted at least ten times. This chain joins TRBV10-3 and TRBJ2-5; 9 bases line up with TRBD1. V shed 4 bases and J 2 bases; nucleotides not matched to a gene: 2. Germline-derived CDR1 and CDR2 are ENHRY and SYGVKD. The CDR3 is made up of 14 amino acids. The CDR3 loop is CAISVGQGQETQYF. CDR3 bases: TGTGCCATCAGTGTAGGACAGGGGCAAGAGACCCAGTACTTC.

The table lists this clonotype with many counts. This chain uses TRBV6-2 or TRBV6-3 with TRBJ2-1, with 8 bases matching TRBD2. The V and J ends lost 5 bases and 4 bases, in that order; junction bases with no gene match: 4. Germline assignment: CDR1 MNHEY and CDR2 SVGEGT. The CDR3 spans 14 residues. The CDR3 sequence is CASSPGLEYNEQFF. CDR3 in DNA: TGTGCCAGCAGTCCGGGACTAGAATACAATGAGCAGTTCTTC.

This clonotype occurred many times. The chain recombines TRBV12-5 with TRBJ1-5; a weak D match, TRBD1 (5 bases). Germline CDR1 is LGHNT and CDR2 is FRNRAP. This CDR3 has 13 amino acids. V lost 8 bases and J lost 3, with 11 bases in between. The CDR3 nucleotides are TGTGCTAGTACCCAGGGCTCCAATCAGCCCCAGCATTTT. It codes for CASTQGSNQPQHF. The full variable domain, rest sourced from reference TRBV12-5 and TRBJ1-5, is DARVTQTPRHKVTEMGQEVTMRCQPILGHNTVFWYRQTMMQGLELLAYFRNRAPLDDSGMPKDRFSAEMPDATLATLKIQPSEPRDSAVYFCASTQGSNQPQHFGDGTRLSIL.

The chain combines TRBV15 with TRBJ2-3; 9 nucleotides agree with TRBD2. Per the germline V gene, CDR1 is LNHNV and CDR2 is YYDKDF (reference sequence). This CDR3 comprises 15 residues. V trimming: 6 bases; J trimming: 0 bases; junction bases outside the gene matches: 4. The CDR3 nucleotides read TGTGCCACCAGTACGGGACTAGCAAGCACAGATACGCAGTATTTT. This encodes CATSTGLASTDTQYF.

The sample holds many counts of this clonotype. V gene TRBV9 combines with J gene TRBJ1-1; D is unclear. V dropped 3 bases and J dropped 5 bases, with 8 bases sitting between them. The CDR3 is 12 amino acids. Per germline, CDR1 SGDLS and CDR2 YYNGEE. The CDR3 sequence is CASSGTRTEAFF. CDR3 DNA: TGTGCCAGCAGCGGAACGAGGACTGAAGCTTTCTTT.

In this sample, this clonotype turned up a few times. The gene calls are TRBV6-6 and TRBJ2-3; no firm D call. The CDR3 totals 15 residues. V gave up 6 bases and J gave up 2 bases, with 15 bases separating them. Looked up from germline, CDR1 is MNHNY and CDR2 is SVGAGI (reference sequence). In DNA form, the CDR3 reads TGTGCCAGCAGCCCGCCCCCAGACAACACAGATACGCAGTATTTT. Its translation: CASSPPPDNTDTQYF.

This clonotype was observed many times. The chain combines TRBV20-1 with TRBJ2-7, with 13 bases that match TRBD2. J was trimmed by 9 bases and V by 6 bases; bases with no gene match: 8. CDR3 length equals 13 residues. Germline loops: CDR1 DFQATT, CDR2 SNEGSKA (reference sequence). CDR3 nucleotides: TGCAGTGCGACGACTAGCGGGAGGATTAGGCAGTACTTC. It translates to CSATTSGRIRQYF.

This clonotype was counted many times. The chain employs TRBV6-2 or TRBV6-3 and TRBJ1-2; tentatively, D is TRBD1 (6 bases). Germline values: CDR1 MNHEY, CDR2 SVGEGT. CDR3 length: 15 amino acids. The ends were cut back, 0 bases at V and 4 bases at J, with 12 bases in the middle. For the CDR3, the DNA is TGTGCCAGCAGTTACTCGTCGGGGGCAGGCTATGGCTACACCTTC. It translates to CASSYSSGAGYGYTF.

This clonotype was observed many times. The chain is built from TRBV6-5 and TRBJ2-7; 7 bases are shared with TRBD1. The length of the CDR3 is 14 residues. The V gene's germline CDR1 is MNHEY and CDR2 SVGAGI. Unmatched junction bases numbered 3, after V lost 4 bases and J lost 0 bases. The CDR3 reads CASSSTGSSYEQYF. CDR3 bases: TGTGCCAGCAGTTCGACAGGGAGCTCCTACGAGCAGTACTTC.

Many counts were recorded for this clonotype. V and J are TRBV5-1 and TRBJ2-1; possibly TRBD2 for D (5 bases). Germline CDR1 SGHRS, CDR2 YFSETQ. The CDR3 spans 16 residues. The germline V and J ends were trimmed by 4 bases and 0 bases, with 14 bases remaining between them. The CDR3 reads CASSPGMISSYNEQFF. The CDR3 region has the DNA TGCGCCAGCAGCCCGGGGATGATTAGCTCCTACAATGAGCAGTTCTTC.

This clonotype showed up many times. This chain joins TRBV29-1 and TRBJ2-1; D not resolved. CDR3 length equals 11 residues. CDR1 is SQVTM, CDR2 ANQGSEA, per germline. The V gene lost 6 bases and the J gene lost 7 bases, with 10 bases spanning the gap. In nucleotides, the CDR3 is TGCAGCGTCGTCTCACCAAATGAGCAGTTCTTC. Protein: CSVVSPNEQFF.

This clonotype was found many times. This CDR3 reads CASSHLSGRGDEQFF. In DNA, the CDR3 is TGTGCCAGCAGCCACCTTAGCGGGAGGGGCGATGAGCAGTTCTTC. The rearrangement joins TRBV11-2 to TRBJ2-1, with 11 nucleotides matching TRBD2. After removal of 5 bases from V and 8 bases from J, the junction contained 8 bases not matched to a gene. The CDR3 length is 15 residues. Per germline, CDR1 SGHAT and CDR2 FQNNGV.

CDR3 sequence (DNA): TGTGCCACCAGCCCGGGGGGGACTCCCTATGGCTACACCTTC. Its translation: CATSPGGTPYGYTF. J is TRBJ1-2 and V is TRBV15, with D perhaps TRBD1 (5 bases). CDR1 LNHNV and CDR2 YYDKDF come from the germline V gene (reference sequence). The CDR3 consists of 14 residues. The V and J ends lost 5 bases and 4 bases respectively, with 14 bases between them.

This clonotype was seen ten or more times. The rearrangement uses TRBV28 and TRBJ2-4, with unresolved D. CDR1 is MDHEN and CDR2 is SYDVKM in the germline V gene. V was cut by 1 base and J by 1 base, with 20 bases left in between. CDR3 length: 19 residues. CDR3 loop: CASSLFSGSHLGAKNIQYF. CDR3 coding DNA: TGTGCCAGCAGTTTATTCTCGGGCAGCCATCTAGGGGCCAAAAACATTCAGTACTTC.

In its sample, this clonotype was seen many times. The chain employs TRBV21-1 and TRBJ1-1; TRBD1, the table's D call, lacks a check against the DNA. TRBV21-1 is listed as a pseudogene. The CDR3 spans 15 residues. This chain's CDR3 is CATPESFSPFTEAFF. Here the CDR3 DNA reads TGTGCCACCCCTGAGAGTTTTTCACCCTTCACTGAAGCTTTCTTT.